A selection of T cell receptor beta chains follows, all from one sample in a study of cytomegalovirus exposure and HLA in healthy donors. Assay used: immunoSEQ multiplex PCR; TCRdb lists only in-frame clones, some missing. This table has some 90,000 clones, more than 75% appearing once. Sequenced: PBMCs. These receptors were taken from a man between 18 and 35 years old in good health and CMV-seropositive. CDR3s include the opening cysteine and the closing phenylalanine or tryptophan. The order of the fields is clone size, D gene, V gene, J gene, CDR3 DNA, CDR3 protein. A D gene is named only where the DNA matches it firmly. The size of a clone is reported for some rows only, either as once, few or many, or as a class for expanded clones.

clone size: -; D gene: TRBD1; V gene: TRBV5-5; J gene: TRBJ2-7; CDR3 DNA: TGTGCCAGCAGCAAACAGGGGGGCTACGAGCAGTACTTC; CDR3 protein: CASSKQGGYEQYF
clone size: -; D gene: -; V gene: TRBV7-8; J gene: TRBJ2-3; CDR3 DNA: TGTGCCAGCAGCCAGGACAGCAGCACAGATACGCAGTATTTT; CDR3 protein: CASSQDSSTDTQYF
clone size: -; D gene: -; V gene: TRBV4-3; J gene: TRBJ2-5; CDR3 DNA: TGCGCCAGCAGCCAAGACAGGGGATCCGAGACCCAGTACTTC; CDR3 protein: CASSQDRGSETQYF
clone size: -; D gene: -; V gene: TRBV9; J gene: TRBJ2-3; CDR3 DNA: TGTGCCAGCAGCGTAGTTGGCAGACTCGGGGCAGATACGCAGTATTTT; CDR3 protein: CASSVVGRLGADTQYF
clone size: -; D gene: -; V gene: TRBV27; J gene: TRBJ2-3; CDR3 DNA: TGTGCCAGCAGTTTATCGTTAGAGGACTACCTCGGTTTCGATACGCAGTATTTT; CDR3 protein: CASSLSLEDYLGFDTQYF
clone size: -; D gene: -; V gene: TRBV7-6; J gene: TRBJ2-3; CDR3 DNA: TGTGCCAGCAGCCCAGACAGCACTAGCACAGATACGCAGTATTTT; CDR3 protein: CASSPDSTSTDTQYF
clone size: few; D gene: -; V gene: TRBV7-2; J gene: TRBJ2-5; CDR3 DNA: TGTGCCAGCAGAGGCGGGGAGACCCAGTACTTC; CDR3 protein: CASRGGETQYF
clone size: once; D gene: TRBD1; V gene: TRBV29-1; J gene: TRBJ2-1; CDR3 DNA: TGCAGCGTCGACAGGGGGCGCGAGCAGTTCTTC; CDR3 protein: CSVDRGREQFF
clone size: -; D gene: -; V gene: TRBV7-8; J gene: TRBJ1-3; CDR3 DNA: TGTGCCAGCAGGGGAGGCTCTGGAAACACCATATATTTT; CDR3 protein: CASRGGSGNTIYF
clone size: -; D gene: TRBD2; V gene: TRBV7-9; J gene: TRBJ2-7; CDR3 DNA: TGTGCCAGCAGCCTCCGACTAGCGGGAGGCGAGCAGTACTTC; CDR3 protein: CASSLRLAGGEQYF
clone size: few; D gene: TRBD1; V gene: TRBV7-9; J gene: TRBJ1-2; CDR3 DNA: TGTGCCAGCAGTCCCCCCGGACAGGATTATGGCTACACCTTC; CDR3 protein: CASSPPGQDYGYTF
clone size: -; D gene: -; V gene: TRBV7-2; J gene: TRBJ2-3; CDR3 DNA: TGTGCCAGCAGCTTAGTTTCTAGGACAGATACGCAGTATTTT; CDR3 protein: CASSLVSRTDTQYF
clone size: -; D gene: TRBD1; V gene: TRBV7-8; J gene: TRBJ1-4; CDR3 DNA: TGTGCCAGCAGCTTAAAGTCGGGACAGAATAATGAAAAACTGTTTTTT; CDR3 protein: CASSLKSGQNNEKLFF
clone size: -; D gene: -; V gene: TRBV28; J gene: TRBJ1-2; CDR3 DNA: TGTGCCAGCAGACCTCCGGTCGGCAGGCCTAACTATGGCTACACCTTC; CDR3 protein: CASRPPVGRPNYGYTF
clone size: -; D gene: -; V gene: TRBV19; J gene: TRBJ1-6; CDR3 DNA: TGTGCCAGTAGCACTAGGGTGGACAGCGGATCCCTCCACTTT; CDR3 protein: CASSTRVDSGSLHF
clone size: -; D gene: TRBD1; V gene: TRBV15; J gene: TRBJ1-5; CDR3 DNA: TGTGCCACCAGCAGAGATCTGACAGGGGGCAACCAGCCCCAGCATTTT; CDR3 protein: CATSRDLTGGNQPQHF
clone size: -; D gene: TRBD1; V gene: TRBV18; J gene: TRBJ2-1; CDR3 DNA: TGTGCCAGCTCACCACCGGGACAGGGGTACAATGAGCAGTTCTTC; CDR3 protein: CASSPPGQGYNEQFF
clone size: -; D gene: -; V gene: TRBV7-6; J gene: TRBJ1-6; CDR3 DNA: TGTGCCAGCAGCCCCGGACAGCTTAATTCACCCCTCCACTTT; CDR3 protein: CASSPGQLNSPLHF
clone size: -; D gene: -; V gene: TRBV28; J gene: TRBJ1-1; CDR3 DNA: TGTGCCAGCACCTCGACACGAGGGGCTTTCTTT; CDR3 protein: CASTSTRGAFF
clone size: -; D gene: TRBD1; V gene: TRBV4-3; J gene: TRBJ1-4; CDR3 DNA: TGCGCCAGCAGCCAAGTCACAGGGGTACTAGGTGAAAAACTGTTTTTT; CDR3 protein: CASSQVTGVLGEKLFF
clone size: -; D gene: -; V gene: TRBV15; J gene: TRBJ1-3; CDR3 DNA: TGTGCCACCAGCAGAGATCGGATAGTGACAGGTGGTGGTGGAAACACCATATATTTT; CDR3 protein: CATSRDRIVTGGGGNTIYF
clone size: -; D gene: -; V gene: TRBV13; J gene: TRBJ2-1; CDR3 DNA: TGTGCCAGCAGCTCTGACAGGACCAATGAGCAGTTCTTC; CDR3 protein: CASSSDRTNEQFF
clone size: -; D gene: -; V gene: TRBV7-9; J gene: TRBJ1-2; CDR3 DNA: TGTGCCAGCAGCATAAGCGACTATGGCTACACCTTC; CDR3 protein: CASSISDYGYTF
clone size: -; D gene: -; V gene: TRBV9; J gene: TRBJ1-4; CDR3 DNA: TGTGCCAGCAGCGAGGGGGTTAATGAAAAACTGTTTTTT; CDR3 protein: CASSEGVNEKLFF
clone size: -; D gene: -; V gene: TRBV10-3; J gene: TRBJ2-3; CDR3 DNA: TGTGCCATCAGCCGGACTTCAACAGATACGCAGTATTTT; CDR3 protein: CAISRTSTDTQYF
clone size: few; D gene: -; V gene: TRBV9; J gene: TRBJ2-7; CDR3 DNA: TGTGCCAGCAGCGTAGACAGAACCGACTACGAGCAGTACTTC; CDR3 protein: CASSVDRTDYEQYF
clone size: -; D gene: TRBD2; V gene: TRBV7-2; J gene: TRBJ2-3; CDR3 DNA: TGTGCCAGCAGCTTACTAGCGGGAGGGCCGCGGGATACGCAGTATTTT; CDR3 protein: CASSLLAGGPRDTQYF
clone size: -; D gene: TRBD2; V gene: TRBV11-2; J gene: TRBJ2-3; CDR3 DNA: TGTGCCAGCAGCTTAGCGCCTAGCGGGGGGCCGACGGTTTATTTT; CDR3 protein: CASSLAPSGGPTVYF
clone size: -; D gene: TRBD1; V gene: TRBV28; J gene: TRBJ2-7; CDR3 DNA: TGTGCCAGCAGTCAACGGACAGGGTACGGGGAGCAGTACTTC; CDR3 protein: CASSQRTGYGEQYF
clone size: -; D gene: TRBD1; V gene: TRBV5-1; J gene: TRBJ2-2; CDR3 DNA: TGCGCCAGCAGCCCAGGACAGGGAACCGGGGAGCTGTTTTTT; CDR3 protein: CASSPGQGTGELFF
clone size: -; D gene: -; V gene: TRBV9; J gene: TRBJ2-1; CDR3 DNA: TGTGCCAGCAGTCAAACGGGAGTGTACAATGAGCAGTTCTTC; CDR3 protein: CASSQTGVYNEQFF
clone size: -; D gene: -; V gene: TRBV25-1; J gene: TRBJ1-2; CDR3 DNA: TGTGCCAGCAGCCCCACGGAGGCGGGGGGCTATGGCTACACCTTC; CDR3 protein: CASSPTEAGGYGYTF
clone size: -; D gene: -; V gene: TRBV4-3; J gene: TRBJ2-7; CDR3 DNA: TGCGCCAGCAGCCAAGATCCGGGACTTAACTACGAGCAGTACTTC; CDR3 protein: CASSQDPGLNYEQYF
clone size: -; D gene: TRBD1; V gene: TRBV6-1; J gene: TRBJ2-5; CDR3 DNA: TGTGCCAGCAGTAAGACAGGGGGGCAAGAGACCCAGTACTTC; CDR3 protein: CASSKTGGQETQYF
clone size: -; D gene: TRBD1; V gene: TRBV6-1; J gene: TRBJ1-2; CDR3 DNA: TGTGCCAGCAGTGAGGGACAGGGGACCTATGGCTACACCTTC; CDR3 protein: CASSEGQGTYGYTF
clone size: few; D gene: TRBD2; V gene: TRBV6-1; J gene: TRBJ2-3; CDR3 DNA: TGTGCCAGCAGTGACCCTAGCGGGGGGAGATTAGATACGCAGTATTTT; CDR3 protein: CASSDPSGGRLDTQYF
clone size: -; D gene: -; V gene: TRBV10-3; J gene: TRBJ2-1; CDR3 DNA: TGTGCCATCAGTGAACCCGAGGAAAGCTCCTACAATGAGCAGTTCTTC; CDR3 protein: CAISEPEESSYNEQFF
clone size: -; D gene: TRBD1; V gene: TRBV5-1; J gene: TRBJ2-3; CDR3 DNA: TGCGCCAGCAGCTTGGTCGGACAGGGGATACGGGATACGCAGTATTTT; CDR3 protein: CASSLVGQGIRDTQYF
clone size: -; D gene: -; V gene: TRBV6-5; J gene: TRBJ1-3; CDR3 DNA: TGTGCCAGCAGTTGGACAGACGGAAACACCATATATTTT; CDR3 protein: CASSWTDGNTIYF
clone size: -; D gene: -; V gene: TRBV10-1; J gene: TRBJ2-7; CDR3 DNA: TGCGCCAGCAGTCAACAGCCGTGGAACGAGCAGTACTTC; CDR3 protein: CASSQQPWNEQYF
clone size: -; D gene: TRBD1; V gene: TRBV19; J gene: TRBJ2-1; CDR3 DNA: TGTGCCAGTAGTATCAGGGGGACCTCCTACAATGAGCAGTTCTTC; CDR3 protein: CASSIRGTSYNEQFF
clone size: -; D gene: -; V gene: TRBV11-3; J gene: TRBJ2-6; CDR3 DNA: TGTGCCAGCAGCTTAACAGGGCCCTCTGGGGCCAACGTCCTGACTTTC; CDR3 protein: CASSLTGPSGANVLTF
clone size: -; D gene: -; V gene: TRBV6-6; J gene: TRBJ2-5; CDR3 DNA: TGTGCCAGCAGTCAACTACCGGGGACCCAGTACTTC; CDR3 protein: CASSQLPGTQYF
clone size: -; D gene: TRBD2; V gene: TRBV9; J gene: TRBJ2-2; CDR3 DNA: TGTGCCAGCAGCGTAGAGGGTAGCGGGGGGTCGAACACCGGGGAGCTGTTTTTT; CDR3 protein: CASSVEGSGGSNTGELFF
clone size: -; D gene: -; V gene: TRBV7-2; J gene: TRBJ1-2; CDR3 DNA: TGTGCCAGCAGCCATACCCAGGGGCACTATGGCTACACCTTC; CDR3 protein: CASSHTQGHYGYTF
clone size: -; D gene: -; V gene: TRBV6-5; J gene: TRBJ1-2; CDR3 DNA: TGTGCCAGCAGTTACTCTCAGGCAGAAGCTAACTATGGCTACACCTTC; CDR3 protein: CASSYSQAEANYGYTF